The present T cell receptor (beta chain) was sequenced within a study of human T cells and chemical hapten exposure. Sample time point: patch test 2, 6 weeks after DPC sensitization. The sample's treatment: therapeutic diphenylcyclopropenone sensitization with weekly scalp DPC. TCRdb redid the calling of the RACE reads with MiXCR, one entry per CDR3 protein. The sample yields 360,000 or so distinct CDR3 sequences, around 6% seen once. This clonotype has more than one count but fewer than ten. This CDR3 comprises 16 residues. CDR1 is LGHDT, CDR2 YNNKEL, per germline (reference sequence). The V gene lost 3 bases and the J gene lost 6 bases, with 18 bases spanning the gap.

Sequenced here: whole blood, sampled in connection with sensitization to the hapten diphenylcyclopropenone (DPC). This clonotype was obtained from a woman younger than 30 with alopecia areata. Some clones in this sample may be carry-over from other donors' samples. The chain recombines TRBV3-1 with TRBJ2-1, with a weak D call TRBD2 (6 bases). The CDR3, as DNA: TGTGCCAGCAGCCAGGAGGGGCTAGGGCTTGGCAATGAGCAGTTCTTC. This encodes CASSQEGLGLGNEQFF.